This T cell receptor beta chain was captured in a study of blood T cells in healthy people across ages. This clonotype was counted between two and nine times. With a J-beta primer mix and a sample-barcoded 5' primer, a second PCR ran roughly 6 to 11 cycles. TCRdb reprocessed the 5' RACE reads via MiXCR and lists one record per CDR3 protein. The sample contains over 1,300,000 distinct CDR3 sequences, roughly 59% of which appear only once. This CDR3 is 14 amino acids long. Trimming removed 2 bases at V and 1 base at J, with 8 bases between. The V gene's germline CDR1 is SEHNR and CDR2 FQNEAQ (reference sequence).

The specimen was blood. J is TRBJ2-5 and V is TRBV7-9, with D uncertain. This TCR was recovered from a man aged 18-30 years in good health. CDR3 in DNA: TGTGCCAGCAGCTTACAGGAGATCCAAGAGACCCAGTACTTC. Residues: CASSLQEIQETQYF.